The subject of this entry is one T cell receptor (beta chain). Antigen specificity is unknown. Extracted total RNA amounted to at least 5.5 micrograms for each sample. The sample belongs to a study of blood T cells in healthy people across ages. Study-wide points: In these data, TCR beta diversity tracked strongly with naive T cell percentage. Older individuals had lower TCR beta diversity per million T cells (the decline was roughly linear).

PCR was performed a second time for 7 to 11 cycles using a sample-barcoded 5' primer and a J-beta primer mix. Unique molecular identifiers of 12 random nucleotides labeled each cDNA. MiXCR, applied by TCRdb to the 5' RACE reads, yields one record per CDR3 protein. The repertoire holds 1.5 million to 2 million distinct CDR3 sequences, 40% to 55% seen once, with less than 2.5% in the top ten. The CDR3 consists of 16 residues. CDR1 is ENHRY, CDR2 SYGVKD, per germline. Trimming cost V 6 bases and J 3 bases; bases outside gene matches: 11. This chain links TRBV10-3 with TRBJ2-3; 8 nucleotides align to TRBD1. Sample: blood. This sequence originates from a woman in her 40s in good health. For the CDR3, the DNA is TGTGCCATCAGCACCAGGACAGGGAATAGAACAGATACGCAGTATTTT. It encodes CAISTRTGNRTDTQYF.